This T cell receptor (beta chain) originates from a study of T cell changes during pregnancy in multiple sclerosis. The CDR3 has 15 residues. The germline V gene encodes CDR1 SGHRS and CDR2 YFSETQ. V was clipped by 8 bases and J by 8 bases; unmatched bases: 16. Libraries were prepared by immunoSEQ multiplex PCR; TCRdb keeps only in-frame clonotypes and omits some of them. Of tens of thousands of clones detected, about 93% appear once; the ten largest clones hold approximately 0.71%. The chain has TRBV5-1 and TRBJ1-3; 7 bases map to TRBD1. The sample in question was peripheral blood, obtained in the second trimester of pregnancy. The clonotype comes from a female donor in good health, enrolled as a control in a pregnancy study. The CDR3 DNA is TGCGCCAGACTAAGGTGCCGGGACAGAGGGTACACCATATATTTT. It encodes CARLRCRDRGYTIYF.